The 23 T cell receptor beta chains below were found in one sample sequenced in a study of neoadjuvant anti-PD-1 for oral cavity cancer. Here immunoSEQ multiplex PCR was the method, and the copy in TCRdb shows in-frame clones only, minus some. This sample carries about 80,000 clones, 70% to 85% of them seen once, and the ten largest clones take around 3.1%. The specimen was PBMCs, collected before nivolumab (anti-PD-1) treatment. The receptors originated from a person between 40 and 80 years old with oral cavity squamous cell carcinoma.

The rearrangement uses TRBV30 and TRBJ1-5; D not resolved. Germline-derived CDR1 and CDR2 are GTSNPN and SVGIG (reference sequence). The CDR3 runs to 14 residues. V dropped 1 base and J dropped 7 bases, with 14 bases sitting between them. The CDR3 reads CAWSGMGQVQPQHF. CDR3 DNA: TGTGCCTGGAGTGGAATGGGTCAGGTACAGCCCCAGCATTTT.

This chain links TRBV30 with TRBJ1-5; 7 nucleotides agree with TRBD1. This CDR3 has 14 amino acids. V shed 3 bases and J 3 bases; nucleotides not matched to a gene: 5. CDR1 and CDR2 (germline): GTSNPN, SVGIG (reference sequence). In DNA, the CDR3 is TGTGCCTGGAGCACAGGGGCTTTCAATCAGCCCCAGCATTTT. It specifies CAWSTGAFNQPQHF. Using reference TRBV30 and TRBJ1-5 for the parts outside the CDR3, the full variable domain is SQTIHQWPATLVQPVGSPLSLECTVEGTSNPNLYWYRQAAGRGLQLLFYSVGIGQISSEVPQNLSASRPQDRQFILSSKKLLLSDSGFYLCAWSTGAFNQPQHFGDGTRLSIL.

This clone appeared once. The genes are TRBV10-1 and TRBJ2-3; D is perhaps TRBD2 (6 bases). Germline loops: CDR1 WNHNN, CDR2 SYGVQD (reference sequence). The CDR3 consists of 16 residues. Between the trimmed V and J ends, which lost 0 bases and 4 bases, there was a span of 14 bases. The CDR3 here is CASSESPAAGSDTQYF. Written as DNA, the CDR3 is TGCGCCAGCAGTGAGTCTCCAGCGGCGGGGTCAGATACGCAGTATTTT.

The rearrangement links TRBV30 to TRBJ2-5; tentatively, D is TRBD1 (5 bases). The V and J ends lost 2 bases and 1 base respectively, with 17 bases between them. The germline V gene has CDR1 GTSNPN and CDR2 SVGIG (reference sequence). This CDR3 spans 16 amino acids. CDR3 in amino acids: CAWSTKLRRAQETQYF. CDR3 nucleotides: TGTGCCTGGAGTACGAAGCTTCGCAGGGCCCAAGAGACCCAGTACTTC. Full variable domain (rest looked up from reference TRBV30 and TRBJ2-5): SQTIHQWPATLVQPVGSPLSLECTVEGTSNPNLYWYRQAAGRGLQLLFYSVGIGQISSEVPQNLSASRPQDRQFILSSKKLLLSDSGFYLCAWSTKLRRAQETQYFGPGTRLLVL.

V usage is TRBV6-5 and J usage is TRBJ2-7, with 7 bases lining up with TRBD1. V lost 2 bases, J lost 2 bases, and 6 bases stayed unmatched. The CDR3 has 15 residues. Germline-derived CDR1 and CDR2 are MNHEY and SVGAGI. The CDR3 loop is CASSYIDRDPYEQYF. CDR3 DNA sequence: TGTGCCAGCAGTTACATCGACAGGGATCCCTACGAGCAGTACTTC.

The V and J genes are TRBV10-1 and TRBJ2-1, with 8 positions matching TRBD2. This CDR3 has 10 amino acids. The V segment lost 8 bases and the J segment 10 bases; nucleotides outside the gene matches: 1. Per germline, CDR1 WNHNN and CDR2 SYGVQD (reference sequence). The CDR3 DNA is TGCGCCAGCCCGGGAGGGGAGCAGTTCTTC. Its protein is CASPGGEQFF.

The genes are TRBV5-4 and TRBJ2-5; D gene ambiguous. With 1 base removed from V and 1 base from J, the gap between germline ends came to 5 bases. Germline V gene lookup returns CDR1 SGHNT and CDR2 YYREEE (reference sequence). The CDR3 is 13 residues long. CDR3 in amino acids: CASSLFPQETQYF. The CDR3, as DNA: TGTGCCAGCAGCTTGTTCCCCCAAGAGACCCAGTACTTC.

The chain combines TRBV11-1 with TRBJ1-1; 7 nucleotides agree with TRBD1. Trimming at V came to 5 bases and at J to 7 bases, leaving 10 bases not matched to a gene. Per the germline V gene, CDR1 is SGHAT and CDR2 is FQDESV (reference sequence). The CDR3 has 14 amino acids. The chain's CDR3 is CASSINAQGFEAFF. Written as DNA, the CDR3 is TGTGCCAGCAGCATAAACGCACAGGGGTTTGAAGCTTTCTTT.

The chain recombines TRBV14 with TRBJ2-3, with D unclear. The germline gives CDR1 SGHDN, CDR2 FVKESK. CDR3 size: 15 residues. V was clipped by 4 bases and J by 0 bases, with 11 bases between them. The CDR3 reads CASSPVMASTDTQYF. The CDR3 DNA reads TGTGCCAGCAGCCCCGTTATGGCTAGCACAGATACGCAGTATTTT.

The chain carries TRBV29-1 and TRBJ2-5, with a tentative D call TRBD1 (5 bases). The CDR3 is made up of 12 amino acids. Germline V gives CDR1 SQVTM, CDR2 ANQGSEA. V gave up 5 bases and J gave up 2 bases, with 9 bases separating them. In DNA form, the CDR3 reads TGCAGCGTTAGACAGTTACAAGAGACCCAGTACTTC. This encodes CSVRQLQETQYF.

CDR3 in amino acids: CAWSIPGQPYEQYF. For the CDR3, the DNA is TGTGCCTGGAGTATTCCGGGACAACCCTACGAGCAGTACTTC. The V and J genes are TRBV30 and TRBJ2-7; possibly TRBD1 for D (6 bases). Germline CDR1 and CDR2: GTSNPN and SVGIG (reference sequence). V dropped 2 bases and J dropped 2 bases, with 13 bases sitting between them. The CDR3 spans 14 residues.

DNA for the CDR3: TGTGCCAGCAGCCGCGGACAGGGTTGGGAAAAACTGTTTTTT. Encoded protein: CASSRGQGWEKLFF. The chain couples TRBV5-6 to TRBJ1-4; 8 nucleotides line up with TRBD1. The CDR3 runs 14 residues. Germline V CDR1 and CDR2: SGHDT, YYEEEE. The V and J ends lost 4 bases and 8 bases, in that order; junction bases with no gene match: 7.

The CDR3 sequence: CASSSSRGGYEQYF. The CDR3 DNA is TGCGCCAGCAGCTCGAGCAGGGGAGGCTACGAGCAGTACTTC. The chain is built from TRBV5-1 and TRBJ2-7; D could derive from TRBD1 or TRBD2 (6 bases each). This CDR3 comprises 14 residues. Trimming cost V 3 bases and J 3 bases, with 13 bases left between them. The germline gives CDR1 SGHRS, CDR2 YFSETQ.

The V call is TRBV19, the J call TRBJ2-7; D might be TRBD1 (6 bases). Germline lookup yields CDR1 LNHDA and CDR2 SQIVND (reference sequence). V was shortened by 5 bases and J by 2 bases, with 13 bases between the two germline ends. The CDR3 runs to 14 residues. The CDR3 spells CASSRPGQTYEQYF. The CDR3 bases are TGTGCCAGTAGTCGACCAGGACAGACCTACGAGCAGTACTTC.

The chain has TRBV30 and TRBJ1-5; a weak D match, TRBD1 (5 bases). This CDR3 has 15 amino acids. Germline CDR1 reads GTSNPN; CDR2 reads SVGIG (reference sequence). V was trimmed by 4 bases and J by 4 bases, leaving 17 bases between them. The CDR3: CAWNPGNSFNQPQHF. The CDR3 DNA reads as TGTGCCTGGAACCCAGGGAACAGCTTTAATCAGCCCCAGCATTTT.

CDR3 sequence reads: CASSFKGGSRGYTF. For the CDR3, the DNA is TGTGCCAGCAGTTTTAAGGGGGGGTCTAGGGGCTACACCTTC. J is TRBJ1-2 and V is TRBV28; a weak D match, TRBD1 (6 bases). Germline CDR1 reads MDHEN; CDR2 reads SYDVKM. V shed 3 bases and J shed 8 bases, with 16 bases lying between them. This CDR3 comprises 14 residues.

The chain links TRBV21-1 to TRBJ2-1; the table's D gene call, TRBD1, was not cross checked with the DNA. TRBV21-1 is a pseudogene segment. CDR3 length: 16 residues. The DNA for the CDR3 is TGTGCCAGCAGCAAAGAGGGGGACAGGGTGAACAATGAGCAGTTCTTC. Translated, it gives CASSKEGDRVNNEQFF.

This chain joins TRBV5-1 and TRBJ2-7; no reliable D call. The CDR3 loop spans 13 amino acids. The V and J ends lost 0 bases and 3 bases respectively, with 7 bases between them. Per germline, CDR1 SGHRS and CDR2 YFSETQ. DNA of the CDR3: TGCGCCAGCAGCTTGGAGGTGGTCTACGAGCAGTACTTC. The encoded protein is CASSLEVVYEQYF.

The J gene is TRBJ1-1, the V gene TRBV4-1; 10 bases are shared with TRBD1. Germline trimming cut 4 bases from V and 4 bases from J; bases unmatched to any gene: 18. This CDR3 is built from 19 residues. Per germline, CDR1 MGHRA and CDR2 YSYEKL. The CDR3 coding sequence is TGCGCCAGCAGCCCTGTGGGTGTGACAGGGGGCGTTATGGCCACTGAAGCTTTCTTT. Translating gives CASSPVGVTGGVMATEAFF.

The chain is built from TRBV29-1 and TRBJ2-7; tentative D call: TRBD1 (6 bases). The germline V and J ends were trimmed by 8 bases and 0 bases, with 17 bases remaining between them. Germline CDR1 and CDR2: SQVTM and ANQGSEA. The CDR3 totals 14 residues. Written as DNA, the CDR3 is TGCAGCTTCAATACAGGGTTCGGCTCCTACGAGCAGTACTTC. Its translation: CSFNTGFGSYEQYF.

The V and J genes are TRBV29-1 and TRBJ2-7, with 8 bases aligning to TRBD1. Germline trimming cut 4 bases from V and 5 bases from J; bases unmatched to any gene: 10. Germline V CDR1 and CDR2: SQVTM, ANQGSEA. The CDR3 totals 14 residues. The CDR3 coding sequence is TGCAGCGTTGTCGGATGGACAGGGCAAAACGAGCAGTACTTC. This gives the protein CSVVGWTGQNEQYF.

The chain is built from TRBV6-1 and TRBJ1-3; 8 bases match TRBD1. The V and J ends lost 6 bases and 0 bases, in that order; junction bases with no gene match: 1. Looked up from germline, CDR1 is MNHNS and CDR2 is SASEGT. There are 14 residues in the CDR3. For the CDR3, the DNA is TGTGCCAGCAGCGGACAGGGCTCTGGAAACACCATATATTTT. Translation: CASSGQGSGNTIYF.

The rearrangement links TRBV2 to TRBJ1-4; D is uncertain. Germline V lookup: CDR1 SNHLY, CDR2 FYNNEI. Trimming left V 0 bases short and J 10 bases short, with 6 bases between. The CDR3 covers 12 residues. CDR3 sequence (DNA): TGTGCCAGCAGTGAAGCGATCTCAAAACTGTTTTTT. It yields the protein CASSEAISKLFF.